These 13 T cell receptor beta chains came from one sample sequenced in a study of blood T cell repertoires in COVID-19. Produced via immunoSEQ multiplex PCR; TCRdb's table is partial and in-frame only. The table shows a few hundred thousand clones, with roughly 80% occurring only once. Input material: PBMCs or T cells enriched from blood (not recorded which). These receptors all stem from a man aged 40-49 years who had been exposed to COVID-19.

The V gene is TRBV2, the J gene TRBJ2-2, with TRBD2 matching 10 bases. The CDR3 is made up of 15 amino acids. Germline loops: CDR1 SNHLY, CDR2 FYNNEI. The DNA for the CDR3 is TGTGCAACGTTAACTAGCGGGACGAACACCGGGGAGCTGTTTTTT. It specifies CATLTSGTNTGELFF.

CDR3 sequence (DNA): TGTGCCAGCAGCCGAGGAGGCGGGAGACAAGAGACCCAGTACTTC. Its translation: CASSRGGGRQETQYF. This rearrangement joins TRBV3-1 (or the pseudogene TRBV3-2) to TRBJ2-5, with 7 bases identical to TRBD2. After removal of 4 bases from V and 2 bases from J, the junction contained 7 bases not matched to a gene. The CDR3 spans 15 residues. Germline values: CDR1 LGHDT, CDR2 YNNKEL (reference sequence).

This CDR3 reads CSASSGAGNSPLHF. The DNA for the CDR3 is TGCAGTGCTAGTTCAGGGGCTGGCAATTCACCCCTCCACTTT. The chain couples TRBV20-1 to TRBJ1-6, with a possible D match to TRBD1 (6 bases). The germline gives CDR1 DFQATT, CDR2 SNEGSKA (reference sequence). Trimming shortened V by 3 bases and J by 7 bases, and 13 bases separated the two germline ends. This CDR3 spans 14 amino acids.

The V and J genes are TRBV11-1 and TRBJ2-7, with D possibly being TRBD2 (6 bases). The CDR3 length is 15 residues. Trimming removed 4 bases from V and 0 bases from J, with 13 bases in between. Germline loops: CDR1 SGHAT, CDR2 FQDESV (reference sequence). DNA for the CDR3: TGTGCCAGCAGCTCCTCGTCCGGGGGCTCCTACGAGCAGTACTTC. Its protein product is CASSSSSGGSYEQYF.

The rearrangement links TRBV7-3 to TRBJ2-2; TRBD2 matches 10 bases. Trimming took 4 bases from V and 2 from J; bases not matched to a gene: 4. The CDR3 runs to 16 residues. Germline-derived CDR1 and CDR2 are SGHTA and FQGTGA. DNA for the CDR3: TGTGCCAGCAGCTATCCTAGCGGGAGAAACACCGGGGAGCTGTTTTTT. This gives the protein CASSYPSGRNTGELFF.

This clone was recorded once. The V gene is TRBV5-1, the J gene TRBJ1-5; TRBD1 might be the D (5 bases). The germline gives CDR1 SGHRS, CDR2 YFSETQ. V was shortened by 1 base and J by 5 bases, with 13 bases between the two germline ends. The CDR3 contains 15 residues. The CDR3 DNA reads TGCGCCAGCAGCTTGAATGGGGGGTTTGATCAGCCCCAGCATTTT. Translating gives CASSLNGGFDQPQHF.

This clone was counted a few times. V gene TRBV10-3 combines with J gene TRBJ2-2; no definite D call. The germline V gene encodes CDR1 ENHRY and CDR2 SYGVKD. CDR3 length: 13 amino acids. V gave up 2 bases and J gave up 8 bases, with 9 bases separating them. The CDR3 sequence is CAISEIVLGELFF. As DNA, the CDR3 is TGTGCCATCAGTGAGATCGTCCTAGGGGAGCTGTTTTTT.

This clone turned up a few times. The chain recombines TRBV3-1 (or the pseudogene TRBV3-2) with TRBJ1-2; TRBD1 might be the D (6 bases). This CDR3 is built from 15 residues. From germline, CDR1 is LGHDT and CDR2 YNNKEL (reference sequence). V was pared by 0 bases and J by 8 bases, with 16 bases between. CDR3 loop: CASSQDEQGTAGYTF. DNA of the CDR3: TGTGCCAGCAGCCAAGATGAACAGGGAACCGCGGGCTACACCTTC.

The CDR3 reads CASSTGTATNEKLFF. The CDR3 nucleotides read TGTGCCAGCAGCACTGGGACAGCAACTAATGAAAAACTGTTTTTT. V usage is TRBV9 and J usage is TRBJ1-4; 7 bases fit TRBD1. This CDR3 comprises 15 residues. The germline gives CDR1 SGDLS, CDR2 YYNGEE. V gave up 4 bases and J gave up 0 bases; unmatched junction bases: 3. Filled out from reference TRBV9 and TRBJ1-4, the complete variable domain reads DSGVTQTPKHLITATGQRVTLRCSPRSGDLSVYWYQQSLDQGLQFLIQYYNGEERAKGNILERFSAQQFPDLHSELNLSSLELGDSALYFCASSTGTATNEKLFFGSGTQLSVL.

The chain uses TRBV7-6 and TRBJ2-1; no clear D. V lost 2 bases and J 1 base, leaving 9 bases between the germline ends. This CDR3 region has 15 residues. From germline, CDR1 is SGHVS and CDR2 FNYEAQ. Here the CDR3 DNA reads TGTGCCAGCAGCTTAATTCCGGGTTCCTACAATGAGCAGTTCTTC. This translates into CASSLIPGSYNEQFF. The variable domain in full, with the rest retrieved from reference TRBV7-6 and TRBJ2-1, is GAGVSQSPRYKVTKRGQDVALRCDPISGHVSLYWYRQALGQGPEFLTYFNYEAQQDKSGLPNDRFSAERPEGSISTLTIQRTEQRDSAMYRCASSLIPGSYNEQFFGPGTRLTVL.

The rearrangement links TRBV28 to TRBJ1-2; 11 positions match TRBD1. The CDR3 has 13 residues. Losses at the gene ends were 10 bases for V and 2 bases for J; bases not matched to a gene: 3. The V gene's germline CDR1 is MDHEN and CDR2 SYDVKM. The CDR3 sequence is CATGQGANYGYTF. The CDR3 DNA sequence: TGTGCCACCGGACAGGGGGCAAACTATGGCTACACCTTC.

The genes are TRBV29-1 and TRBJ2-4; tentative D call: TRBD1 (5 bases). Trimming removed 7 bases at V and 4 bases at J, with 14 bases between. The CDR3 has 13 residues. Germline loops: CDR1 SQVTM, CDR2 ANQGSEA. The CDR3 DNA reads TGCAGCGCTTTAGACAGAGAAAAAAACATTCAGTACTTC. Amino acids: CSALDREKNIQYF.

The CDR3 bases are TGTGCCAGCAGTTACCCGATCGGCGGTACAGATACGCAGTATTTT. The encoded protein is CASSYPIGGTDTQYF. The rearrangement uses TRBV6-2 or TRBV6-3 and TRBJ2-3; D is unclear. Trimming removed 2 bases from V and 3 bases from J, with 12 bases in between. Per germline, CDR1 MNHEY and CDR2 SVGEGT. This CDR3 is 15 amino acids long.